These 16 T cell receptor beta chains share one sample of origin, sequenced in a study of identical twins. One entry per CDR3 protein results from TCRdb running MiXCR on the 5' RACE reads. The table has about 890,000 distinct CDR3 sequences, around 12% seen once. This same sample was also part of a study on yellow fever vaccine responses in identical twins.

What was sequenced was PBMCs. The receptor source for this set is a woman aged 18-35 years in good health.

This clonotype appeared a single time. The rearrangement joins TRBV12-5 to TRBJ1-3; TRBD1 aligns across 8 bases. Germline trimming cut 0 bases from V and 4 bases from J; bases unmatched to any gene: 5. CDR3 size: 16 residues. Germline CDR1 and CDR2: LGHNT and FRNRAP. Here the CDR3 DNA reads TGTGCTAGTGGTTTGGTTGCGGGACAGGTCGGAAACACCATATATTTT. It encodes CASGLVAGQVGNTIYF.

This clonotype was seen a handful of times. Here the CDR3 DNA reads TGTGCCACCAGCAGAACCGGGACACCGAACACTGAAGCTTTCTTT. Its protein product is CATSRTGTPNTEAFF. V is TRBV15 and J is TRBJ1-1; perhaps TRBD1 as D (6 bases). Trimming pared 2 bases from V and 1 base from J, leaving 11 bases between. The CDR3 spans 15 residues. Germline values: CDR1 LNHNV, CDR2 YYDKDF (reference sequence).

In this sample, this clonotype turned up a few times. The rearrangement uses TRBV4-1 and TRBJ2-5; TRBD2 matches 12 bases. Germline assignment: CDR1 MGHRA and CDR2 YSYEKL. This CDR3 region has 16 residues. V trimming: 1 base; J trimming: 5 bases; junction bases outside the gene matches: 5. The CDR3 sequence: CASSQAGTSGYETQYF. The DNA of the CDR3 is TGCGCCAGCAGCCAAGCCGGGACTAGCGGGTACGAGACCCAGTACTTC.

In its sample, this clonotype was seen many times. The chain carries TRBV2 and TRBJ1-1; maybe TRBD1 (5 bases). Per the germline V gene, CDR1 is SNHLY and CDR2 is FYNNEI. The CDR3 has 13 residues. Trimming took off 1 base at V and 5 bases at J, with 8 bases between the two ends. This CDR3 is CASSEGRATEAFF. In DNA, the CDR3 is TGTGCCAGCAGTGAAGGCAGGGCAACTGAAGCTTTCTTT.

In its sample, this clonotype was seen a few times. This rearrangement joins TRBV12-3 or TRBV12-4 to TRBJ1-4; possible D gene TRBD1, 6 bases. The CDR3 totals 14 residues. The V end lost 6 bases, the J end lost 5 bases, and 13 bases lay between the germline ends. CDR3 sequence (DNA): TGTGCCAGCAGCTCAACAGGGCTGAATGAAAAACTGTTTTTT. This codes for CASSSTGLNEKLFF.

The chain combines TRBV4-1 with TRBJ2-5; D assignment may be TRBD1 or TRBD2 (5 bases each). The CDR3 length is 16 residues. Germline V CDR1 and CDR2: MGHRA, YSYEKL. V was trimmed by 4 bases and J by 5 bases, leaving 20 bases between them. CDR3 amino acids: CASSLGLFRGGETQYF. CDR3 coding DNA: TGCGCCAGCAGCCTCGGCCTATTTCGGGGCGGGGAGACCCAGTACTTC.

This clonotype was recorded a few times. J is TRBJ1-1 and V is TRBV11-1; no clear D gene. CDR3 size: 19 residues. The germline gives CDR1 SGHAT, CDR2 FQDESV (reference sequence). V lost 5 bases and J lost 3, with 28 bases in between. Here the CDR3 DNA reads TGTGCCAGCAGCCCCGACGATACCTGGCCAGCTAGTTTACACACTGAAGCTTTCTTT. This gives the protein CASSPDDTWPASLHTEAFF.

The chain employs TRBV11-2 and TRBJ2-5; 9 nucleotides align to TRBD2. Germline V gives CDR1 SGHAT, CDR2 FQNNGV. Germline trimming cut 1 base from V and 4 bases from J; bases unmatched to any gene: 4. The CDR3 spans 15 residues. The DNA for the CDR3 is TGTGCCAGCAGCTTAGGTCCTAGCGGGGCAGAGACCCAGTACTTC. Its translation is CASSLGPSGAETQYF.

This clonotype was observed a handful of times. This chain links TRBV7-9 with TRBJ1-1; TRBD1 agrees at 12 bases. The trim removed 5 bases at V and 5 bases at J, leaving 6 bases unmatched. In germline, CDR1 is SEHNR, CDR2 FQNEAQ (reference sequence). The CDR3 consists of 15 residues. CDR3 DNA sequence: TGTGCCAGCAGCCGGGACAGGGGGCGACGGACTGAAGCTTTCTTT. Amino acids: CASSRDRGRRTEAFF.

V and J are TRBV10-3 and TRBJ2-7; 7 nucleotides align to TRBD2. Germline trimming cut 4 bases from V and 0 bases from J; bases unmatched to any gene: 12. CDR3 length equals 17 residues. CDR1 is ENHRY, CDR2 SYGVKD, per germline. The CDR3 bases are TGTGCCATCAGTGGAAAAGAACCCGGGGGGACCTCCTACGAGCAGTACTTC. As protein: CAISGKEPGGTSYEQYF.

This clonotype has ten or more counts. This CDR3 reads CATKGQFYGYTF. CDR3 sequence (DNA): TGTGCCACTAAGGGACAGTTTTATGGCTACACCTTC. The chain couples TRBV12-3 or TRBV12-4 to TRBJ1-2; 7 bases line up with TRBD1. V trimming: 10 bases; J trimming: 5 bases; junction bases outside the gene matches: 7. The CDR3 length is 12 residues.

This clonotype was found many times. The chain uses TRBV24-1 and TRBJ1-2; D is unresolved. The CDR3 is made up of 11 amino acids. V was pared by 10 bases and J by 3 bases, with 8 bases between. Germline lookup yields CDR1 KGHDR and CDR2 SFDVKD. CDR3 sequence reads: CATMGDYGYTF. The CDR3 DNA sequence: TGTGCCACGATGGGTGACTATGGCTACACCTTC.

The rearrangement links TRBV12-3 or TRBV12-4 to TRBJ2-5; the match to TRBD2 covers 8 bases. The CDR3 contains 15 residues. V shed 5 bases, J shed 4 bases, and the junction held 9 bases outside the gene matches. CDR3 region: CASSLAGGAVETQYF. In nucleotides, the CDR3 is TGTGCCAGCAGTCTTGCCGGGGGGGCCGTAGAGACCCAGTACTTC.

This clonotype was recorded a few times. This rearrangement joins TRBV2 to TRBJ2-7; 7 bases line up with TRBD1. V lost 6 bases, J lost 2 bases, and 13 bases stayed unmatched. The CDR3 runs 16 residues. Germline-derived CDR1 and CDR2 are SNHLY and FYNNEI. As DNA, the CDR3 is TGTGCCAGCAGGGAGATGGGACAGAGAACTCCCTACGAGCAGTACTTC. This encodes CASREMGQRTPYEQYF.

This clonotype was recorded only once. This chain uses TRBV7-9 with TRBJ2-1; tentative D call: TRBD2 (5 bases). The CDR3 extends over 16 amino acids. Germline CDR1 is SEHNR and CDR2 is FQNEAQ (reference sequence). Between the trimmed V and J ends, which lost 3 bases and 0 bases, there was a span of 12 bases. CDR3 amino acids: CASSLEWLASYNEQFF. The DNA for the CDR3 is TGTGCCAGCAGCTTGGAATGGCTAGCCTCCTACAATGAGCAGTTCTTC.

This clonotype was detected many times. The chain couples TRBV29-1 to TRBJ2-7; 7 positions match TRBD2. Unmatched junction bases numbered 5, after V lost 1 base and J lost 8 bases. Germline loops: CDR1 SQVTM, CDR2 ANQGSEA. The CDR3 has 12 residues. In DNA, the CDR3 is TGCAGCGTTGAAGGTCTAGCGGACCAGCAGTACTTC. This sequence encodes CSVEGLADQQYF.